Following are 8 T cell receptor beta chains from one sample sequenced in a study of OX40 agonist ivuxolimab in advanced cancers. Clones were read by immunoSEQ multiplex PCR, and TCRdb kept only the in-frame ones, dropping some. The sample includes 50,000 to 65,000 clones, more than 80% seen only once; the top ten take roughly 2.3%. The specimen comprised CD4+ or CD8+ T cells sorted from blood, sampled in a trial of the OX40 agonist ivuxolimab. These receptor sequences come from an adult with an advanced solid tumor such as melanoma, head and neck, liver or kidney cancer.

V gene TRBV5-1 combines with J gene TRBJ2-1, with 12 bases that match TRBD1. After removal of 4 bases from V and 7 bases from J, the junction contained 6 bases not matched to a gene. The CDR3 sequence is 15 residues long. Germline V CDR1 and CDR2: SGHRS, YFSETQ. CDR3: CASSPGQGARNEQFF. CDR3 coding DNA: TGCGCCAGCAGCCCGGGACAGGGGGCGCGGAATGAGCAGTTCTTC.

The chain uses TRBV5-1 and TRBJ1-4; 7 bases are shared with TRBD1. V was clipped by 4 bases and J by 0 bases; unmatched bases: 6. Germline values: CDR1 SGHRS, CDR2 YFSETQ. The CDR3 totals 16 residues. The chain's CDR3 is CASSRTGRTTNEKLFF. CDR3 nucleotides: TGCGCCAGCAGCAGGACAGGTCGGACAACTAATGAAAAACTGTTTTTT.

The rearrangement links TRBV6-5 to TRBJ2-7; D unclear. The CDR3 has 13 residues. V lost 6 bases and J 6 bases, leaving 15 bases between the germline ends. Germline CDR1 is MNHEY and CDR2 is SVGAGI. In DNA form, the CDR3 reads TGTGCCAGCAGGCCCAATTGGAGTCTCGAGCAGTACTTC. Translated: CASRPNWSLEQYF.

The gene calls are TRBV14 and TRBJ2-1; possibly TRBD1 or TRBD2 for D (5 bases each). The CDR3 length is 16 residues. V lost 4 bases and J 5 bases, leaving 18 bases between the germline ends. CDR1 is SGHDN and CDR2 is FVKESK in the germline V gene. The CDR3 reads CASSPGAQPHNNEQFF. The CDR3 bases are TGTGCCAGCAGCCCCGGGGCCCAGCCCCACAACAATGAGCAGTTCTTC.

This chain links TRBV19 with TRBJ2-2, with D maybe TRBD1 (5 bases). Trimming stripped 5 bases from V and 6 bases from J, with 10 bases between. This CDR3 is built from 13 residues. Germline lookup yields CDR1 LNHDA and CDR2 SQIVND (reference sequence). This CDR3 reads CASSSGWAGELFF. CDR3 DNA: TGTGCCAGTAGTTCAGGGTGGGCCGGGGAGCTGTTTTTT.

The chain has TRBV5-6 and TRBJ2-3, with D tentatively TRBD1 or TRBD2 (5 bases each). Trimming cost V 1 base and J 4 bases, with 19 bases left between them. This CDR3 spans 17 amino acids. CDR1 and CDR2 (germline): SGHDT, YYEEEE. For the CDR3, the DNA is TGTGCCAGCAGCTTGTGGGGGTACGGTCGGTCGGCAGATACGCAGTATTTT. It translates to CASSLWGYGRSADTQYF.

The chain has TRBV5-4 and TRBJ2-1; TRBD1 agrees at 8 bases. The CDR3 spans 15 residues. The ends lost 4 bases at V and 1 base at J; junction bases unmatched: 4. CDR1 is SGHNT, CDR2 YYREEE, per germline (reference sequence). As DNA, the CDR3 is TGTGCCAGCAGCCCAGGACAGGGTTCCTACAATGAGCAGTTCTTC. It encodes CASSPGQGSYNEQFF.

The chain links TRBV18 to TRBJ2-5; TRBD1 matches at 7 bases. Unmatched junction bases numbered 3, after V lost 5 bases and J lost 3 bases. CDR1 KGHSH and CDR2 LQKENI come from the germline V gene. The CDR3 spans 13 residues. The CDR3 reads CASSGDRKETQYF. CDR3 nucleotide sequence: TGTGCCAGCTCAGGGGACAGAAAAGAGACCCAGTACTTC. The entire variable domain, with the rest obtained from reference TRBV18 and TRBJ2-5, is as follows: NAGVMQNPRHLVRRRGQEARLRCSPMKGHSHVYWYRQLPEEGLKFMVYLQKENIIDESGMPKERFSAEFPKEGPSILRIQQVVRGDSAAYFCASSGDRKETQYFGPGTRLLVL.